These 32 T cell receptor beta chains were sequenced from one sample in a study of PD-1 blockade in classical Hodgkin lymphoma. Brentuximab vedotin exposure varied among the patients, all of whom had relapsed after autologous stem cell transplantation. TCRdb's table, derived via immunoSEQ multiplex PCR, lists solely in-frame clones and lacks some. This sample has 24,000 or so clones; 81% occur once, and the top ten carry about 19%. The sample in question was peripheral blood mononuclear cells (PBMCs), obtained before the second cycle of nivolumab. The receptors originated from a human donor with classical Hodgkin lymphoma.

The chain is built from TRBV2 and TRBJ1-2; D is possibly TRBD1 (5 bases). V dropped 5 bases and J dropped 6 bases, with 16 bases sitting between them. The CDR3 runs to 14 residues. Germline V gene lookup returns CDR1 SNHLY and CDR2 FYNNEI. In nucleotides, the CDR3 is TGTGCCAGCAGTCAAAGGGGCGGGGACCATGGCTACACCTTC. Its protein product is CASSQRGGDHGYTF. Looking up the rest from reference TRBV2 and TRBJ1-2 gives the full variable domain: EPEVTQTPSHQVTQMGQEVILRCVPISNHLYFYWYRQILGQKVEFLVSFYNNEISEKSEIFDDQFSVERPDGSNFTLKIRSTKLEDSAMYFCASSQRGGDHGYTFGSGTRLTVV.

DNA of the CDR3: TGTGCCAGCAGCTTCGGAGTGTCCTACGAGCAGTACTTC. As protein: CASSFGVSYEQYF. The chain combines TRBV7-2 with TRBJ2-7; D call uncertain. Trimming took off 3 bases at V and 1 base at J, with 7 bases between the two ends. The CDR3 extends over 13 amino acids. The V gene's germline CDR1 is SGHTA and CDR2 FQGNSA. The whole variable domain, filled in from reference TRBV7-2 and TRBJ2-7, reads GAGVSQSPSNKVTEKGKDVELRCDPISGHTALYWYRQSLGQGLEFLIYFQGNSAPDKSGLPSDRFSAERTGGSVSTLTIQRTQQEDSAVYLCASSFGVSYEQYFGPGTRLTVT.

V usage is TRBV4-1 and J usage is TRBJ2-7, with 7 bases identical to TRBD1. The CDR3 has 16 residues. Germline CDR1 is MGHRA and CDR2 is YSYEKL. Trimming cost V 0 bases and J 0 bases; bases outside gene matches: 5. The CDR3 nucleotides are TGCGCCAGCAGCCAAGAAAGGGGGCTCCGCTCCTACGAGCAGTACTTC. Translating gives CASSQERGLRSYEQYF.

Worth noting for this clone: Other DNA sequences in the sample encode the same CDR3. The chain joins TRBV14 to TRBJ2-7; D not resolved. The V and J ends lost 0 bases and 0 bases respectively, with 0 bases between them. Germline loops: CDR1 SGHDN, CDR2 FVKESK. The CDR3 covers 12 residues. The CDR3 DNA is TGTGCCAGCAGCCAAGACTCCTACGAGCAGTACTTC. Its protein product is CASSQDSYEQYF. Supplemented by reference TRBV14 and TRBJ2-7, the full variable domain reads EAGVTQFPSHSVIEKGQTVTLRCDPISGHDNLYWYRRVMGKEIKFLLHFVKESKQDESGMPNNRFLAERTGGTYSTLKVQPAELEDSGVYFCASSQDSYEQYFGPGTRLTVT.

CDR3 bases: TGTGCCAGTAGTATTATGGGAGATACGCAGTATTTT. Encoded protein: CASSIMGDTQYF. J is TRBJ2-3 and V is TRBV19, with no clear D. Germline loops: CDR1 LNHDA, CDR2 SQIVND (reference sequence). V lost 3 bases, J lost 5 bases, and 6 bases lay in between. This CDR3 region has 12 residues.

The chain joins TRBV19 to TRBJ2-7; 7 bases are shared with TRBD2. The V and J ends lost 6 bases and 0 bases, in that order; junction bases with no gene match: 5. Germline loops: CDR1 LNHDA, CDR2 SQIVND (reference sequence). The CDR3 totals 14 residues. The CDR3, as DNA: TGTGCCAGTAGCCTGGGCGGGAGCTCCTACGAGCAGTACTTC. Translated: CASSLGGSSYEQYF.

The chain employs TRBV5-4 and TRBJ2-7; TRBD2 matches at 13 bases. The V gene end was trimmed by 4 bases and the J gene end by 10 bases; junction bases not matched to a gene: 20. Per the germline V gene, CDR1 is SGHNT and CDR2 is YYREEE (reference sequence). The CDR3 totals 18 residues. CDR3 DNA: TGTGCCAGCAGCATACTAGCGGGAGGGCTCTCAGGGCTTAACCCACAGTACTTC. This codes for CASSILAGGLSGLNPQYF.

This rearrangement joins TRBV7-2 to TRBJ2-3; D remains ambiguous. Trimming removed 3 bases from V and 3 bases from J, with 13 bases in between. The CDR3 totals 15 residues. In germline, CDR1 is SGHTA, CDR2 FQGNSA. The CDR3 DNA follows: TGTGCCAGCAGCTTCTATTATGGTAGTACAGATACGCAGTATTTT. Translation: CASSFYYGSTDTQYF.

The rearrangement uses TRBV9 and TRBJ2-3; tentatively, D is TRBD2 (6 bases). Between the trimmed V and J ends, which lost 2 bases and 5 bases, there was a span of 21 bases. Germline CDR1 reads SGDLS; CDR2 reads YYNGEE. The CDR3 runs 17 residues. The CDR3 reads CASSVGLTRQGGDTQYF. In DNA form, the CDR3 reads TGTGCCAGCAGCGTGGGCTTGACTAGACAAGGAGGAGATACGCAGTATTTT.

The CDR3 coding sequence is TGTGCCAGCAGCTTGGGTCCCCTGAGGAGTGAGCAGTTCTTC. It translates to CASSLGPLRSEQFF. V usage is TRBV11-2 and J usage is TRBJ2-1; D is undetermined. The CDR3 totals 14 residues. Trimming took off 3 bases at V and 9 bases at J, with 15 bases between the two ends. Germline CDR1 SGHAT, CDR2 FQNNGV.

The chain recombines TRBV5-1 with TRBJ2-1, with a weak D call TRBD1 (6 bases). The V gene lost 4 bases and the J gene lost 5 bases, with 13 bases spanning the gap. This CDR3 has 14 residues. The germline gives CDR1 SGHRS, CDR2 YFSETQ. CDR3 in amino acids: CASSTQDRHNEQFF. CDR3 nucleotides: TGCGCCAGCAGCACACAGGACAGACACAATGAGCAGTTCTTC.

The CDR3 region is CASRGQGAGETQYF. The CDR3 DNA follows: TGTGCCAGCAGAGGACAGGGGGCCGGAGAGACCCAGTACTTC. The chain joins TRBV28 to TRBJ2-5; 11 bases map to TRBD1. The CDR3 runs to 14 residues. Unmatched junction bases numbered 4, after V lost 6 bases and J lost 4 bases. Germline loops: CDR1 MDHEN, CDR2 SYDVKM.

The chain combines TRBV4-2 with TRBJ1-2, with a weak D call TRBD1 (5 bases). Trimming shortened V by 0 bases and J by 3 bases, and 11 bases separated the two germline ends. Germline CDR1 and CDR2: LGHNA and YNFKEQ. There are 15 residues in the CDR3. CDR3 sequence reads: CASSQEGGLDYGYTF. The DNA of the CDR3 is TGTGCCAGCAGCCAAGAGGGGGGATTAGACTATGGCTACACCTTC.

The chain combines TRBV5-1 with TRBJ2-2; the match to TRBD1 covers 9 bases. V gave up 2 bases and J gave up 7 bases; unmatched junction bases: 3. CDR3 length: 14 residues. Germline V CDR1 and CDR2: SGHRS, YFSETQ. In DNA, the CDR3 is TGCGCCAGCAGCTTCGGACAGGGGATCGGGGAGCTGTTTTTT. Its translation is CASSFGQGIGELFF.

The CDR3 reads CASSPRPGTGGSSYNEQFF. The CDR3 coding sequence is TGTGCCAGCTCACCACGTCCCGGAACGGGAGGCAGCTCCTACAATGAGCAGTTCTTC. The rearrangement joins TRBV18 to TRBJ2-1; 7 positions match TRBD2. V was clipped by 1 base and J by 0 bases; unmatched bases: 12. This CDR3 comprises 19 residues. Germline CDR1 is KGHSH and CDR2 is LQKENI.

The chain is built from TRBV5-1 and TRBJ2-2; D unclear. V lost 1 base and J lost 1, with 5 bases in between. The CDR3 runs to 14 residues. Germline V gives CDR1 SGHRS, CDR2 YFSETQ. CDR3 residues: CASSLIENTGELFF. CDR3 coding DNA: TGCGCCAGCAGCTTGATAGAGAACACCGGGGAGCTGTTTTTT.

The rearrangement links TRBV6-5 to TRBJ1-3; possible D gene TRBD1, 5 bases. The CDR3 sequence is 16 residues long. Germline loops: CDR1 MNHEY, CDR2 SVGAGI. The ends were cut back, 0 bases at V and 3 bases at J, with 12 bases in the middle. The CDR3 protein is CASSYSRQSLGNTIYF. The DNA of the CDR3 is TGTGCCAGCAGTTACTCACGACAGAGTCTTGGAAACACCATATATTTT.

The V gene is TRBV30, the J gene TRBJ1-6; D gene uncertain. CDR3 length equals 11 residues. Germline loops: CDR1 GTSNPN, CDR2 SVGIG (reference sequence). V lost 4 bases and J lost 10, with 8 bases in between. In DNA, the CDR3 is TGTGCCTGGACGTCGGGCTCACCCCTCCACTTT. As protein: CAWTSGSPLHF.

J is TRBJ1-4 and V is TRBV29-1; no clear D gene. The germline CDR1 and CDR2 sequences are SQVTM and ANQGSEA. V lost 2 bases to trimming and J lost 8 bases, with 6 bases between them. The CDR3 spans 11 residues. CDR3 loop: CSVERGEKLFF. In DNA, the CDR3 is TGCAGCGTTGAACGGGGAGAAAAACTGTTTTTT.

The V call is TRBV6-5, the J call TRBJ2-5, with D perhaps TRBD1 or TRBD2 (6 bases each). There are 15 residues in the CDR3. V gave up 2 bases and J gave up 3 bases, with 13 bases separating them. In germline, CDR1 is MNHEY, CDR2 SVGAGI. The DNA of the CDR3 is TGTGCCAGCAGTTACGTAGTCGGGGGCGAAGAGACCCAGTACTTC. Encoded protein: CASSYVVGGEETQYF.

This clone has more than one count but fewer than ten. V gene TRBV7-9 combines with J gene TRBJ2-7; D could derive from TRBD1 or TRBD2 (5 bases each). CDR1 is SEHNR, CDR2 FQNEAQ, per germline (reference sequence). This CDR3 is built from 16 residues. The V end was cut by 5 bases, the J end by 3 bases, with 20 bases between. CDR3 bases: TGTGCCAGCAGCCCACCCCCGGGACCCCGATTCTACGAGCAGTACTTC. It translates to CASSPPPGPRFYEQYF.

The V and J genes are TRBV27 and TRBJ2-1; TRBD2 aligns across 9 bases. The CDR3 extends over 15 amino acids. Losses at the gene ends were 5 bases for V and 1 base for J; bases not matched to a gene: 3. Germline CDR1 is MNHEY and CDR2 is SMNVEV (reference sequence). DNA of the CDR3: TGTGCCAGCAGTCTGACTAGCGGATCCTACAATGAGCAGTTCTTC. Translating gives CASSLTSGSYNEQFF.

The chain uses TRBV7-6 and TRBJ1-1; D call uncertain. Deletions cut 5 bases from V and 1 base from J, with 17 bases between. The germline V gene encodes CDR1 SGHVS and CDR2 FNYEAQ. This CDR3 contains 16 residues. The CDR3 here is CASSPVNVVANTEAFF. The CDR3 DNA reads TGTGCCAGCAGCCCGGTTAACGTCGTAGCGAACACTGAAGCTTTCTTT. Looking up the rest from reference TRBV7-6 and TRBJ1-1 gives the full variable domain: GAGVSQSPRYKVTKRGQDVALRCDPISGHVSLYWYRQALGQGPEFLTYFNYEAQQDKSGLPNDRFSAERPEGSISTLTIQRTEQRDSAMYRCASSPVNVVANTEAFFGQGTRLTVV.

The V gene is TRBV19, the J gene TRBJ1-4; possible D gene TRBD1, 5 bases. V was clipped by 9 bases and J by 4 bases, with 12 bases between them. This CDR3 region has 13 residues. Germline loops: CDR1 LNHDA, CDR2 SQIVND (reference sequence). The CDR3 DNA reads as TGTGCCAGCAAGGGGTACCTTAATGAAAAACTGTTTTTT. It translates to CASKGYLNEKLFF.

The chain joins TRBV6-5 to TRBJ2-7; 9 bases map to TRBD1. Trimming removed 0 bases from V and 2 bases from J; junction bases left unmatched: 5. CDR3 size: 16 residues. CDR1 and CDR2 (germline): MNHEY, SVGAGI. The CDR3 DNA is TGTGCCAGCAGTTACTCGGGGACAGGGAGACCCTACGAGCAGTACTTC. This translates into CASSYSGTGRPYEQYF.

The gene calls are TRBV27 and TRBJ2-3, with D possibly being TRBD1 (6 bases). CDR1 MNHEY and CDR2 SMNVEV come from the germline V gene (reference sequence). The CDR3 has 15 residues. The V gene lost 3 bases and the J gene lost 6 bases, with 16 bases spanning the gap. The CDR3 sequence is CASSFKQGWDDTQYF. CDR3 nucleotides: TGTGCCAGCAGTTTCAAGCAGGGGTGGGACGATACGCAGTATTTT.

J is TRBJ2-6 and V is TRBV27; no reliable D call. Germline-derived CDR1 and CDR2 are MNHEY and SMNVEV (reference sequence). V lost 4 bases to trimming and J lost 1 base, with 5 bases between them. CDR3 size: 14 residues. In DNA form, the CDR3 reads TGTGCCAGCAGTTCTTTATCTGGGGCCAACGTCCTGACTTTC. Amino acids: CASSSLSGANVLTF.

J is TRBJ2-5 and V is TRBV5-4; D not resolved. V was cut by 0 bases and J by 1 base, with 10 bases left in between. Germline V CDR1 and CDR2: SGHNT, YYREEE (reference sequence). CDR3 size: 15 residues. The CDR3 DNA reads TGTGCCAGCAGCTTGGTTTCCAGGACCCAAGAGACCCAGTACTTC. It encodes CASSLVSRTQETQYF.

The rearrangement joins TRBV21-1 to TRBJ1-6. TRBV21-1 is reported as a pseudogene. This CDR3 spans 16 amino acids. CDR3 nucleotides: TGTGCCAGCATCAGAATGAGGTACTCCTATAATTCACCCCTCCACTTT. Its protein product is CASIRMRYSYNSPLHF.

The genes are TRBV5-5 and TRBJ2-4, with 9 bases fitting TRBD1. Looked up from germline, CDR1 is SGHKS and CDR2 is YYEKEE (reference sequence). Trimming removed 3 bases from V and 2 bases from J; junction bases left unmatched: 3. CDR3 length: 15 residues. The CDR3 bases are TGTGCCAGCAGCTCGGGACAGGGTTCCAAAAACATTCAGTACTTC. This encodes CASSSGQGSKNIQYF.

The chain couples TRBV28 to TRBJ1-1, with 7 nucleotides matching TRBD1. The trim removed 5 bases at V and 1 base at J, leaving 10 bases unmatched. The CDR3 covers 16 residues. Germline V lookup: CDR1 MDHEN, CDR2 SYDVKM. CDR3 region: CASSPSPGTENTEAFF. The CDR3 DNA reads as TGTGCCAGCAGTCCATCCCCCGGGACAGAGAACACTGAAGCTTTCTTT.

The V and J genes are TRBV5-1 and TRBJ2-2, with D possibly being TRBD1 or TRBD2 (5 bases each). The CDR3 extends over 15 amino acids. The germline V gene encodes CDR1 SGHRS and CDR2 YFSETQ. Trimming cost V 4 bases and J 7 bases, with 17 bases left between them. CDR3 bases: TGCGCCAGCAGCCCGTTGGGGGATATAAGCGGGGAGCTGTTTTTT. This codes for CASSPLGDISGELFF.